This T cell receptor beta chain was sequenced during a study of tumor and adjacent non-tumor tissue in lung cancer. RNA was extracted from bulk tissue without any cell sorting. More than 3 cm separated this lung sample from the edge of the tumor. A modified ARM-PCR protocol with three rounds of nested PCR amplified TCRbeta. Using its own MiXCR run on the multiplex PCR reads, TCRdb lists one record per CDR3 protein. The repertoire holds tens of thousands of distinct CDR3 sequences, with roughly two thirds as singletons. This clonotype showed up many times. Its antigen remains unknown. Trimming removed 4 bases from V and 7 bases from J; junction bases left unmatched: 7. The CDR3 contains 14 residues. CDR1 is SEHNR, CDR2 FQNEAQ, per germline (reference sequence). General study findings and limits: Higher tumor TCR diversity was associated with shorter survival.

Sample: distant non-tumor lung tissue. This sequence joins TRBV7-9 and TRBJ2-1; the match to TRBD2 covers 7 bases. This sequence was found in a woman aged 70-85 years with non-small cell lung cancer. CDR3 DNA: TGTGCCAGCAGCTCCCCAAACGGGGGGAATGAGCAGTTCTTC. Its translation is CASSSPNGGNEQFF.